This record concerns one T cell receptor beta chain sequence. Its cognate antigen is unknown. CDR3 size: 18 residues. Trimming stripped 0 bases from V and 0 bases from J, with 15 bases between. Germline V gives CDR1 SGHNT, CDR2 YYREEE (reference sequence). This specimen belongs to a study of cytomegalovirus exposure and HLA in healthy donors. Overall study context: From donors who were HLA-typed, an early data release held 70 million to 90 million unique TCRs.

A multiplex PCR was run with 60 Vbeta primers and 13 Jbeta primers. Profiled with immunoSEQ multiplex PCR; TCRdb holds only in-frame clones, not every one. The data contain around 76,000 clones, 60% to 75% of them singletons. Regarding the study as a whole: Further analysis, carried out later, found HLA-associated TCR beta chains more clonally expanded than equally common other chains. Generally TCR sequences proved uncommon, though certain public TCRs appeared in numerous donors. Near-uniform donor sequencing depth was presumed by presence/absence analyses.

The source is a woman in her forties in good health and CMV-seropositive. The sequencing sample was made of PBMCs. This chain links TRBV5-4 with TRBJ2-2, with D tentatively TRBD2 (6 bases). This CDR3 reads CASSLGSTSFSNTGELFF. The CDR3 nucleotides are TGTGCCAGCAGCTTGGGTAGTACTAGCTTTTCGAACACCGGGGAGCTGTTTTTT.